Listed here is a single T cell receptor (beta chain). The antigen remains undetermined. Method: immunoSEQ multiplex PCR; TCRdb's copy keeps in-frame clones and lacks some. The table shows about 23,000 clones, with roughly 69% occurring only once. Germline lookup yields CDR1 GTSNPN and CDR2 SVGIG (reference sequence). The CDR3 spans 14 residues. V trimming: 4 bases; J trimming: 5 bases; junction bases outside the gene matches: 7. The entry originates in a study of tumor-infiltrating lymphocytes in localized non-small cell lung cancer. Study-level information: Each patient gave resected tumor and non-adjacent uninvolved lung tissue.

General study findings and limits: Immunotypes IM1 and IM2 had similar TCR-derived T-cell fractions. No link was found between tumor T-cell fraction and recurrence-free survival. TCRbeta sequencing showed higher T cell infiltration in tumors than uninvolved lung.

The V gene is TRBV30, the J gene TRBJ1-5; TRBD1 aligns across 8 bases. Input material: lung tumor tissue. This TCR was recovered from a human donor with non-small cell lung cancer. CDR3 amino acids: CAWNGGQGHQPQHF. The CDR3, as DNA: TGTGCCTGGAATGGAGGACAGGGCCATCAGCCCCAGCATTTT.